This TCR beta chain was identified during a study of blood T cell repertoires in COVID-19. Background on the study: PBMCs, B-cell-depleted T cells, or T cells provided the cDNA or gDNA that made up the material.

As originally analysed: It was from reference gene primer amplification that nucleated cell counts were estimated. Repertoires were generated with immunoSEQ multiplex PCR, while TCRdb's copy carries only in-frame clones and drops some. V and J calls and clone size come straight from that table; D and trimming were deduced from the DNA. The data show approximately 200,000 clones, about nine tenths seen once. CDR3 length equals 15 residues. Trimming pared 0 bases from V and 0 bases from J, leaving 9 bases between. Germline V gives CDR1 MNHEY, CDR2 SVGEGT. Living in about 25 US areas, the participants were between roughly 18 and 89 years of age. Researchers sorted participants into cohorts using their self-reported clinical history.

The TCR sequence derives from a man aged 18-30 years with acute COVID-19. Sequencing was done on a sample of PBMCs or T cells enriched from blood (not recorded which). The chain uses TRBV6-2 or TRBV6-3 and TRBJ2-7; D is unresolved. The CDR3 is CASSYSPESSYEQYF. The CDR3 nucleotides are TGTGCCAGCAGTTACTCGCCGGAGAGCTCCTACGAGCAGTACTTC.